The sequence of this TCR beta chain was determined in a study of OX40 agonist ivuxolimab in advanced cancers. In the study overall: Administration of intravenous ivuxolimab to patients occurred every 2 weeks at 0.01 to 10 mg/kg.

This clone was observed a handful of times. Here immunoSEQ multiplex PCR was the method, and the copy in TCRdb shows in-frame clones only, minus some. The sample records some 43,000 clones, around nine tenths being singletons. This CDR3 comprises 14 residues. The ends were cut back, 5 bases at V and 7 bases at J, with 14 bases in the middle. Germline assignment: CDR1 SEHNR and CDR2 FQNEAQ (reference sequence). The sample in question was CD4+ or CD8+ T cells sorted from blood, obtained in a trial of the OX40 agonist ivuxolimab. The chain employs TRBV7-9 and TRBJ1-4; TRBD1 might be the D (5 bases). The receptor comes from an adult with an advanced solid tumor such as melanoma, head and neck, liver or kidney cancer. CDR3 sequence reads: CASSQVGGGEKLFF. CDR3 nucleotide sequence: TGTGCCAGCAGCCAAGTGGGGGGTGGTGAAAAACTGTTTTTT.